These 22 T cell receptor beta chains share one sample of origin, sequenced in a study of blood T cell repertoires in COVID-19. The assay was immunoSEQ multiplex PCR, and TCRdb's table has in-frame clones only and misses some. The table has about 80,000 clones, around 83% seen once. Sequencing was carried out using peripheral blood. Source of these receptors: a human donor in a cohort sampled during active COVID-19.

This clone counts as medium-sized (0.01 to 0.1%). The chain joins TRBV3-1 (or the pseudogene TRBV3-2) to TRBJ1-4, with TRBD1 as a possible D gene (5 bases). The CDR3 has 17 residues. V lost 2 bases, J lost 7 bases, and 20 bases lay in between. Germline V gene data show CDR1 as LGHDT and CDR2 as YNNKEL (reference sequence). CDR3 residues: CASSQRAGRTGGEKLFF. The CDR3 nucleotides read TGTGCCAGCAGCCAAAGGGCGGGACGCACCGGGGGTGAAAAACTGTTTTTT.

This chain joins TRBV12-3 or TRBV12-4 and TRBJ1-2; D perhaps matches TRBD1 (5 bases). The CDR3 length is 13 residues. Between the trimmed V and J ends, which lost 3 bases and 4 bases, there was a span of 9 bases. CDR3 residues: CASSLGGSYGYTF. In nucleotides, the CDR3 is TGTGCCAGCAGTTTGGGGGGGAGCTATGGCTACACCTTC.

A single count supports this clone. This rearrangement joins TRBV5-1 to TRBJ1-5, with D uncertain. The CDR3 consists of 13 residues. V was pared by 4 bases and J by 3 bases, with 8 bases between. CDR1 is SGHRS and CDR2 is YFSETQ in the germline V gene. Here the CDR3 DNA reads TGCGCCAGCAGCCCCAATGTCAATCAGCCCCAGCATTTT. This gives the protein CASSPNVNQPQHF. Full variable domain (remainder filled in from reference TRBV5-1 and TRBJ1-5): KAGVTQTPRYLIKTRGQQVTLSCSPISGHRSVSWYQQTPGQGLQFLFEYFSETQRNKGNFPGRFSGRQFSNSRSEMNVSTLELGDSALYLCASSPNVNQPQHFGDGTRLSIL.

The rearrangement links TRBV11-2 to TRBJ2-5; 8 bases fit TRBD1. The V gene end was trimmed by 1 base and the J gene end by 5 bases; junction bases not matched to a gene: 6. Looked up from germline, CDR1 is SGHAT and CDR2 is FQNNGV. The CDR3 sequence is 15 residues long. CDR3 in DNA: TGTGCCAGCAGCTTAGCAGGGGGCGCATGGGAGACCCAGTACTTC. Residues: CASSLAGGAWETQYF.

This chain connects TRBV27 to TRBJ2-7, with D possibly matching TRBD1 (6 bases). Trimming shortened V by 3 bases and J by 2 bases, and 8 bases separated the two germline ends. This CDR3 is built from 13 residues. CDR1 is MNHEY and CDR2 is SMNVEV in the germline V gene (reference sequence). CDR3 region: CASSFEGAYEQYF. In DNA form, the CDR3 reads TGTGCCAGCAGTTTCGAGGGGGCCTACGAGCAGTACTTC.

This rearrangement joins TRBV3-1 (or the pseudogene TRBV3-2) to TRBJ2-3, with D perhaps matching TRBD2 (5 bases). Trimming stripped 4 bases from V and 0 bases from J, with 11 bases between. Per the germline V gene, CDR1 is LGHDT and CDR2 is YNNKEL (reference sequence). The CDR3 is made up of 15 amino acids. CDR3 in amino acids: CASSRRTPSTDTQYF. CDR3 nucleotide sequence: TGTGCCAGCAGCCGTCGGACTCCTAGCACAGATACGCAGTATTTT.

This chain uses TRBV18 with TRBJ2-3; 9 nucleotides line up with TRBD1. CDR1 is KGHSH, CDR2 LQKENI, per germline. This CDR3 contains 14 residues. V gave up 3 bases and J gave up 8 bases; unmatched junction bases: 6. The CDR3 sequence: CASSPGDRVATQYF. CDR3 nucleotide sequence: TGTGCCAGCTCACCGGGGGACAGGGTGGCTACGCAGTATTTT.

This clone was detected only once. In DNA form, the CDR3 reads TGTGCCACCAGTGGAGGAAGCGGGGATCAAGAGACCCAGTACTTC. Its protein product is CATSGGSGDQETQYF. This chain joins TRBV24-1 and TRBJ2-5; TRBD2 matches 7 bases. The CDR3 sequence is 15 residues long. V dropped 5 bases and J dropped 2; count of bases not matched to a gene: 7. The V gene's germline CDR1 is KGHDR and CDR2 SFDVKD.

The J gene is TRBJ2-3, the V gene TRBV4-2; TRBD2 matches 9 bases. Germline assignment: CDR1 LGHNA and CDR2 YNFKEQ. V lost 0 bases and J lost 2; bases outside the gene matches: 6. The CDR3 spans 17 residues. CDR3 region: CASSQERSGGLTDTQYF. In DNA, the CDR3 is TGTGCCAGCAGCCAAGAACGGAGCGGGGGGCTCACAGATACGCAGTATTTT.

A single count supports this clone. The chain joins TRBV21-1 to TRBJ2-1; no check of the table's D call, TRBD2, against the DNA was made. TRBV21-1 corresponds to a pseudogene. The CDR3 runs to 16 residues. The chain's CDR3 is CASSAASGPSSNEQFF. The CDR3 DNA is TGTGCCAGCAGCGCGGCTAGCGGGCCCAGCTCGAATGAGCAGTTCTTC.

The chain couples TRBV6-5 to TRBJ2-1; D perhaps matches TRBD2 (7 bases). Deletions cut 6 bases from V and 5 bases from J, with 14 bases between. The CDR3 has 14 residues. Germline CDR1 MNHEY, CDR2 SVGAGI. DNA of the CDR3: TGTGCCAGCAGCCTCAGGGGAGGGGACAATGAGCAGTTCTTC. It translates to CASSLRGGDNEQFF.

The gene calls are TRBV3-1 (or the pseudogene TRBV3-2) and TRBJ2-5, with 10 bases aligning to TRBD2. CDR3 length: 13 residues. V was pared by 6 bases and J by 5 bases, with 3 bases of the junction left unmatched. From germline, CDR1 is LGHDT and CDR2 YNNKEL (reference sequence). The CDR3 sequence is CASRGLAKETQYF. The DNA of the CDR3 is TGTGCCAGCAGGGGACTAGCGAAGGAGACCCAGTACTTC.

Only a few counts were recorded for this clone. This chain links TRBV7-9 with TRBJ2-7; the match to TRBD1 covers 7 bases. V lost 2 bases to trimming and J lost 5 bases; unmatched junction nucleotides: 6. The germline CDR1 and CDR2 sequences are SEHNR and FQNEAQ (reference sequence). This CDR3 is 14 amino acids long. The CDR3 coding sequence is TGTGCCAGCAGCTTAACAGGGGCTTCGGACGAGCAGTACTTC. This sequence encodes CASSLTGASDEQYF. Full variable domain (rest looked up from reference TRBV7-9 and TRBJ2-7): DTGVSQNPRHKITKRGQNVTFRCDPISEHNRLYWYRQTLGQGPEFLTYFQNEAQLEKSRLLSDRFSAERPKGSFSTLEIQRTEQGDSAMYLCASSLTGASDEQYFGPGTRLTVT.

The chain employs TRBV9 and TRBJ2-1; tentative D call: TRBD2 (6 bases). Trimming removed 3 bases at V and 4 bases at J, with 11 bases between. Looked up from germline, CDR1 is SGDLS and CDR2 is YYNGEE. The CDR3 has 14 amino acids. The CDR3 reads CASSALGLYNEQFF. For the CDR3, the DNA is TGTGCCAGCAGCGCCTTGGGACTTTACAATGAGCAGTTCTTC.

V and J are TRBV24-1 and TRBJ1-5, with 9 bases aligning to TRBD1. This CDR3 region has 14 residues. Germline lookup yields CDR1 KGHDR and CDR2 SFDVKD. The J segment lost 7 bases and the V segment lost 9 bases, leaving 9 bases of the junction unmatched. In DNA, the CDR3 is TGTGCCACCTCGCCGGGACAGGGCGGCCAGCCCCAGCATTTT. This translates into CATSPGQGGQPQHF.

The CDR3 protein is CASSQGSGIGEQYF. The CDR3 nucleotides read TGCGCCAGCAGCCAGGGGTCCGGAATCGGGGAGCAGTACTTC. The chain recombines TRBV5-1 with TRBJ2-7; D is possibly TRBD1 (6 bases). Trimming took 4 bases from V and 7 from J, leaving 18 bases between them. Per germline, CDR1 SGHRS and CDR2 YFSETQ. The CDR3 has 14 residues.

The chain has TRBV2 and TRBJ1-2, with D perhaps TRBD1 (6 bases). Germline V gene data show CDR1 as SNHLY and CDR2 as FYNNEI. V lost 3 bases and J 8 bases, leaving 13 bases between the germline ends. This CDR3 has 13 amino acids. The CDR3 DNA reads as TGTGCCAGCAGTGATAACAGGGCCGGCGGCTACACCTTC. This encodes CASSDNRAGGYTF.

The V gene is TRBV29-1, the J gene TRBJ1-2; maybe TRBD1 (6 bases). Germline-derived CDR1 and CDR2 are SQVTM and ANQGSEA. Trimming pared 6 bases from V and 7 bases from J, leaving 15 bases between. The CDR3 runs to 12 residues. In DNA, the CDR3 is TGCAGCGTCCTCGGGGGGGCGCTTGGCTACACCTTC. Encoded protein: CSVLGGALGYTF.

This clone turned up a few times. The chain carries TRBV10-1 and TRBJ2-7; a weak D match, TRBD1 (5 bases). Germline V lookup: CDR1 WNHNN, CDR2 SYGVQD (reference sequence). The CDR3 consists of 16 residues. V was clipped by 4 bases and J by 2 bases, with 18 bases between them. CDR3 coding DNA: TGCGCCAGCAGTGCGGACAAGAAAAGCCTTACCTACGAGCAGTACTTC. Translating gives CASSADKKSLTYEQYF.

The chain has TRBV30 and TRBJ2-1; 9 bases fit TRBD2. There are 13 residues in the CDR3. Germline V gene sequence: CDR1 GTSNPN, CDR2 SVGIG (reference sequence). V lost 8 bases to trimming and J lost 2 bases; unmatched junction nucleotides: 4. The CDR3: CAEKRGAYNEQFF. In DNA, the CDR3 is TGTGCCGAGAAGCGGGGGGCCTACAATGAGCAGTTCTTC.

The chain uses TRBV7-3 and TRBJ2-2, with TRBD1 identical over 11 bases. The CDR3 consists of 16 residues. With V trimmed by 2 bases and J by 7 bases, 6 bases remained unmatched. CDR1 and CDR2 (germline): SGHTA, FQGTGA. CDR3 coding DNA: TGTGCCAGCAGCTTAGGACAGGGGGCGAAGAACGGGGAGCTGTTTTTT. This sequence encodes CASSLGQGAKNGELFF.

V is TRBV4-2 and J is TRBJ2-7; TRBD1 agrees at 7 bases. The germline V gene encodes CDR1 LGHNA and CDR2 YNFKEQ. The CDR3 is 16 amino acids. J gave up 0 bases and V 4 bases, and 9 bases lay outside the gene matches. CDR3 protein: CASSRPGTEASYEQYF. CDR3 sequence (DNA): TGTGCCAGCAGCCGTCCCGGGACAGAAGCCTCCTACGAGCAGTACTTC.